A single sample is the source of the 9 T cell receptor beta chains below, sequenced in a study of cytomegalovirus exposure and HLA in healthy donors. PCR amplification relied on 60 Vbeta primers (plus 13 Jbeta primers). Repertoires were generated with immunoSEQ multiplex PCR, while TCRdb's copy carries only in-frame clones and drops some. Of approximately 150,000 clones in the sample, approximately 84% were seen once. Sequencing input: PBMCs. Source of these receptors: a man aged 45-60 years in good health and CMV-seropositive.

The chain combines TRBV6-5 with TRBJ2-1; TRBD2 aligns across 8 bases. The junction had 7 bases not matched to a gene; V was cut back by 8 bases and J by 4 bases. The CDR3 extends over 14 amino acids. Looked up from germline, CDR1 is MNHEY and CDR2 is SVGAGI. The CDR3 region has the DNA TGTGCCAGCCCCCGGACTAGCCGATACAATGAGCAGTTCTTC. The encoded protein is CASPRTSRYNEQFF.

This chain joins TRBV29-1 and TRBJ2-1; 14 bases map to TRBD2. The CDR3 loop spans 14 amino acids. Germline V gives CDR1 SQVTM, CDR2 ANQGSEA. V lost 5 bases and J lost 9; bases outside the gene matches: 6. DNA for the CDR3: TGCAGCGTTCCGACTAGCGGGGGGGCGGGTGAGCAGTTCTTC. It specifies CSVPTSGGAGEQFF.

This rearrangement joins TRBV18 to TRBJ2-7; no clear D. V was clipped by 6 bases and J by 3 bases, with 9 bases between them. The CDR3 runs to 12 residues. The germline CDR1 and CDR2 sequences are KGHSH and LQKENI. The CDR3 reads CASSPSLYEQYF. CDR3 nucleotides: TGTGCCAGCTCTCCGAGCCTCTACGAGCAGTACTTC.

The chain couples TRBV11-1 to TRBJ2-1; 8 positions agree with TRBD1. The J segment lost 5 bases and the V segment lost 2 bases, leaving 5 bases of the junction unmatched. Germline-derived CDR1 and CDR2 are SGHAT and FQDESV (reference sequence). The CDR3 is made up of 15 amino acids. Here the CDR3 reads CASSLRQGTDNEQFF. CDR3 DNA: TGTGCCAGCAGCTTAAGACAGGGGACTGACAATGAGCAGTTCTTC.

This clone showed up just once. In DNA form, the CDR3 reads TGTGCCACAGGGACTAGCGGGAGAGGCACAGATACGCAGTATTTT. Its protein is CATGTSGRGTDTQYF. The chain joins TRBV6-5 to TRBJ2-3; 14 bases are shared with TRBD2. Germline-derived CDR1 and CDR2 are MNHEY and SVGAGI. Trimming took 10 bases from V and 1 from J; bases not matched to a gene: 4. The CDR3 is 15 amino acids.

The chain recombines TRBV10-2 with TRBJ2-1; 11 bases map to TRBD2. The germline CDR1 and CDR2 sequences are WSHSY and SAAADI. V lost 8 bases and J lost 2; bases outside the gene matches: 5. The CDR3 has 15 amino acids. As DNA, the CDR3 is TGCGCCAGCGCTCTAGCGGGAGGAGCCTACAATGAGCAGTTCTTC. This encodes CASALAGGAYNEQFF.

This chain uses TRBV19 with TRBJ1-1; no reliable D call. CDR3 size: 13 residues. The V gene's germline CDR1 is LNHDA and CDR2 SQIVND (reference sequence). The V and J ends lost 10 bases and 1 base respectively, with 13 bases between them. Here the CDR3 reads CATGPRQNTEAFF. CDR3 in DNA: TGTGCCACTGGGCCCCGACAGAACACTGAAGCTTTCTTT.

The CDR3: CASSRVGGEQETQYF. The DNA for the CDR3 is TGTGCCAGCAGCCGGGTGGGGGGGGAACAAGAGACCCAGTACTTC. This chain uses TRBV5-6 with TRBJ2-5, with TRBD2 matching 7 bases. CDR1 is SGHDT, CDR2 YYEEEE, per germline. The V and J ends lost 4 bases and 2 bases, in that order; junction bases with no gene match: 8. This CDR3 is built from 15 residues.

The genes are TRBV4-1 and TRBJ2-5, with 8 bases aligning to TRBD1. CDR3 size: 14 residues. Per the germline V gene, CDR1 is MGHRA and CDR2 is YSYEKL. V dropped 2 bases and J dropped 3; count of bases not matched to a gene: 2. This chain's CDR3 is CASSQLTGEETQYF. CDR3 coding DNA: TGCGCCAGCAGCCAACTGACAGGGGAAGAGACCCAGTACTTC.